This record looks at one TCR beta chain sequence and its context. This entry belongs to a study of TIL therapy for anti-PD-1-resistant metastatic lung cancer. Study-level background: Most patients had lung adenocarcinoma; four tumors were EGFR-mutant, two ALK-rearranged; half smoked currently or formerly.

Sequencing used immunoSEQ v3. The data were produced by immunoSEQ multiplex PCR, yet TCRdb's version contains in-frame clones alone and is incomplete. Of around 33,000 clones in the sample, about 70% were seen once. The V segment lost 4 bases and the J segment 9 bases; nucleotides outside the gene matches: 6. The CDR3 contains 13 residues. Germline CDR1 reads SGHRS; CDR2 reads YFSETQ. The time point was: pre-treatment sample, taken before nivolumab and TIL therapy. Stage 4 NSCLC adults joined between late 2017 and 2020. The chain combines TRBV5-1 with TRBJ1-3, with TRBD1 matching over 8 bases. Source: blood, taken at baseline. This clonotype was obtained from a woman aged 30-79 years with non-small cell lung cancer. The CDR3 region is CASSRTGLGTIYF. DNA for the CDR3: TGCGCCAGCAGCAGGACAGGGCTAGGCACCATATATTTT.